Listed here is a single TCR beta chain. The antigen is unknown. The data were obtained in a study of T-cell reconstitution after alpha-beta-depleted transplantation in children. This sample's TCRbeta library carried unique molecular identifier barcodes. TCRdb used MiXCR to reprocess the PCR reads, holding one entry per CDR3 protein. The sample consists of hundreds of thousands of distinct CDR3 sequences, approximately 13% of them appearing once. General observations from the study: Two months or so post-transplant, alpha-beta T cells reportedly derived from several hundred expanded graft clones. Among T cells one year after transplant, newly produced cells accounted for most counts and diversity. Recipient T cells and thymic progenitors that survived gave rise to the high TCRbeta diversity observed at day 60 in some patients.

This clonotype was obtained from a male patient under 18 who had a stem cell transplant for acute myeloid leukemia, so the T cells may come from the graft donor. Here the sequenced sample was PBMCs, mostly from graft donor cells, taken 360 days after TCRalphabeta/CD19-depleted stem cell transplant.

The CDR3 DNA reads as TGTGCCAGCTCCTCCAGGACAGGAATGACTAGCGGGAGCCCAGATACGCAGTATTTT. Protein sequence: CASSSRTGMTSGSPDTQYF. The gene calls are TRBV6-2 or TRBV6-3 and TRBJ2-3, with TRBD2 identical over 12 bases. Germline CDR1 reads MNHEY; CDR2 reads SVGEGT. This CDR3 spans 19 amino acids. Losses at the gene ends were 8 bases for V and 4 bases for J; bases not matched to a gene: 19.